This is a list of T cell receptor beta chains from one sample in a study of cytomegalovirus exposure and HLA in healthy donors. Profiling relied on immunoSEQ multiplex PCR, and the TCRdb table lists in-frame clones only, not all of them. There are about 120,000 clones in the sample; 60% to 80% occur only once, and approximately 2% lies in the top ten. Sequenced: PBMCs. The receptors here all came from a human donor in good health. The CDR3 runs from the conserved cysteine through the conserved F or W. The D gene is left open where the match is weak. Clone size is not always given. Where it is, it says once, few, many or a class for expanded clones.

clone_size j_call d_call v_call cdr3_aa cdr3_nt
few TRBJ1-1 . TRBV29-1 CSGDTGLMNTEAFF TGCAGCGGTGACACAGGGCTCATGAACACTGAAGCTTTCTTT
few TRBJ2-2 TRBD2 TRBV7-9 CASSLAELAGVLGTGELFF TGTGCCAGCAGCTTAGCGGAACTAGCGGGCGTTTTAGGCACCGGGGAGCTGTTTTTT
. TRBJ2-5 TRBD2 TRBV2 CASSELAAPPQETQYF TGTGCCAGCAGTGAACTAGCGGCCCCCCCCCAAGAGACCCAGTACTTC
few TRBJ1-1 . TRBV28 CASSLGQKNTEAFF TGTGCCAGCAGTTTAGGTCAGAAGAACACTGAAGCTTTCTTT
once TRBJ1-1 TRBD1 TRBV6-5 CASSRQGGNTEAFF TGTGCCAGCAGTCGACAGGGCGGGAACACTGAAGCTTTCTTT
. TRBJ1-6 TRBD1 TRBV5-1 CASSLDPGGISPLHF TGCGCCAGCAGCTTGGATCCAGGGGGAATCTCACCCCTCCACTTT
few TRBJ1-1 . TRBV19 CASIPDRRHGPRLQAFF TGTGCCAGTATCCCGGACAGAAGACATGGACCTCGGTTACAAGCTTTCTTT
few TRBJ2-7 . TRBV2 CASSQDTYEQYF TGTGCCAGCAGTCAGGACACTTACGAGCAGTACTTC
. TRBJ2-2 TRBD1 TRBV6-5 CASRPRGRTGELFF TGTGCCAGCAGGCCTAGGGGGCGCACCGGGGAGCTGTTTTTT
. TRBJ2-3 . TRBV5-6 CASSFFGGGRITDTQYF TGTGCCAGCAGCTTTTTTGGGGGGGGGCGAATCACAGATACGCAGTATTTT
. TRBJ1-3 TRBD1 TRBV30 CAWSTPRGLRNLSGNTIYF TGTGCCTGGAGTACCCCCAGGGGGCTGAGGAACCTTTCTGGAAACACCATATATTTT
. TRBJ2-1 TRBD2 TRBV7-2 CASSLAAGGQFF TGTGCCAGCAGCTTAGCGGCGGGGGGGCAGTTCTTC
. TRBJ1-4 . TRBV28 CASSSGGPTNEKLFF TGTGCCAGCAGTTCGGGGGGTCCAACTAATGAAAAACTGTTTTTT
. TRBJ2-3 . TRBV6-5 CASSFDGPTDTQYF TGTGCCAGCAGTTTCGATGGGCCCACAGATACGCAGTATTTT
. TRBJ1-1 . TRBV29-1 CSGTGGGSTEAFF TGCAGCGGAACGGGGGGAGGATCCACTGAAGCTTTCTTT
. TRBJ2-7 . TRBV2 CASRDRTETYEQYF TGTGCCAGCAGGGATAGGACAGAGACCTACGAGCAGTACTTC
few TRBJ2-3 . TRBV5-1 CASSPAGSTTDTQYF TGCGCCAGCAGCCCCGCGGGGAGCACCACAGATACGCAGTATTTT
. TRBJ2-7 . TRBV6-1 CASSPSPYEQYF TGTGCCAGCAGCCCAAGCCCCTACGAGCAGTACTTC
once TRBJ2-1 TRBD1 TRBV5-4 CASSPLTGGYNEQFF TGTGCCAGCAGCCCCCTGACAGGGGGTTACAATGAGCAGTTCTTC
. TRBJ2-3 TRBD2 TRBV30 CAWSSGGADTQYF TGTGCCTGGAGTTCCGGGGGGGCGGATACGCAGTATTTT
. TRBJ2-2 . TRBV9 CASSAGGTGELFF TGTGCCAGCAGCGCCGGGGGAACCGGGGAGCTGTTTTTT
. TRBJ1-3 . TRBV7-9 CATSDTGNTIYF TGTGCCACCTCGGACACTGGAAACACCATATATTTT
. TRBJ2-3 TRBD2 TRBV5-1 CASSLVLAEGDTQYF TGCGCCAGCAGTTTGGTACTAGCGGAGGGGGATACGCAGTATTTT
. TRBJ2-4 TRBD1 TRBV27 CASSPIPGTVAKNIQYF TGTGCCAGCAGTCCCATACCCGGGACAGTAGCCAAAAACATTCAGTACTTC
. TRBJ1-4 . TRBV11-2 CASSLVVGGTNEKLFF TGTGCCAGCAGCTTAGTCGTTGGTGGCACCAATGAAAAACTGTTTTTT
. TRBJ1-3 . TRBV5-1 CASSLGGSLSGNTIYF TGCGCCAGCAGCTTGGGCGGCAGTCTCTCTGGAAACACCATATATTTT
few TRBJ1-4 . TRBV19 CASKQPATNEKLFF TGTGCCAGTAAACAGCCAGCAACTAATGAAAAACTGTTTTTT
. TRBJ1-1 . TRBV7-9 CASSSPAGGGNTEAFF TGTGCCAGCAGTTCTCCCGCTGGGGGCGGAAACACTGAAGCTTTCTTT
few TRBJ1-2 . TRBV18 CASSPGTGGVYGYTF TGTGCCAGCTCACCAGGTACAGGAGGGGTCTATGGCTACACCTTC
. TRBJ2-3 . TRBV14 CASSQSSLSTDTQYF TGTGCCAGCAGCCAATCGTCTCTGAGCACAGATACGCAGTATTTT
few TRBJ1-2 . TRBV14 CASSQERPGNYGYTF TGTGCCAGCAGCCAAGAAAGACCCGGGAACTATGGCTACACCTTC
. TRBJ2-1 TRBD2 TRBV25-1 CASSRLAGSYNEQFF TGTGCCAGCAGTAGACTAGCGGGCTCCTACAATGAGCAGTTCTTC
. TRBJ2-5 TRBD2 TRBV29-1 CSVSTSGGETQYF TGCAGCGTTTCAACTAGCGGGGGAGAGACCCAGTACTTC
. TRBJ2-5 . TRBV5-1 CASRAGRQETQYF TGCGCCAGCAGGGCGGGACGGCAAGAGACCCAGTACTTC
. TRBJ1-2 . TRBV27 CASSFLDTNYGYTF TGTGCCAGCAGTTTTTTGGACACCAACTATGGCTACACCTTC
. TRBJ1-1 TRBD1 TRBV28 CASSRTGGTTEAFF TGTGCCAGCAGTCGGACAGGGGGGACCACTGAAGCTTTCTTT
. TRBJ1-2 TRBD1 TRBV6-1 CASSDRGRSAGYTF TGTGCCAGCAGTGACAGGGGGCGCTCGGCTGGCTACACCTTC
. TRBJ1-1 TRBD1 TRBV11-2 CASKEGMTGSLHTEAFF TGTGCCAGCAAGGAAGGGATGACAGGGTCCCTTCACACTGAAGCTTTCTTT
. TRBJ1-1 TRBD1 TRBV2 CASSRDRDTLNTEAFF TGTGCCAGCAGCCGGGACAGGGACACTTTGAACACTGAAGCTTTCTTT
. TRBJ2-1 . TRBV7-9 CASSLVASHEQFF TGTGCCAGCAGCTTAGTAGCCTCGCATGAGCAGTTCTTC
. TRBJ1-1 . TRBV5-4 CASSLRGASTEAFF TGTGCCAGCAGCTTACGGGGGGCGAGCACTGAAGCTTTCTTT
few TRBJ1-1 . TRBV7-9 CASSFSGGRTEAFF TGTGCCAGCAGCTTTTCCGGGGGTCGTACTGAAGCTTTCTTT
. TRBJ1-2 . TRBV4-3 CASSQGEDTTLGGYTF TGCGCCAGCAGCCAAGGGGAGGACACCACGCTTGGCGGCTACACCTTC
. TRBJ2-6 . TRBV27 CASSYSPAGANVLTF TGTGCCAGCAGTTACTCCCCCGCTGGGGCCAACGTCCTGACTTTC
. TRBJ2-7 . TRBV19 CASRTQQGSSEQYF TGTGCCAGTAGGACCCAACAGGGATCGTCCGAGCAGTACTTC
. TRBJ2-7 TRBD1 TRBV7-2 CASSLGQGAYEQYF TGTGCCAGCAGCCTCGGACAGGGGGCCTACGAGCAGTACTTC
. TRBJ2-5 TRBD2 TRBV28 CASSLWASGGRETQYF TGTGCCAGCAGTTTATGGGCTAGCGGGGGAAGAGAGACCCAGTACTTC
. TRBJ1-4 TRBD1 TRBV5-1 CASSRSGTGGGYEKLFF TGCGCCAGCAGTCGTTCCGGGACAGGGGGCGGGTATGAAAAACTGTTTTTT
. TRBJ2-1 . TRBV6-4 CASSTGQNNEQFF TGTGCCAGCAGTACGGGACAAAACAATGAGCAGTTCTTC
once TRBJ2-5 TRBD2 TRBV4-1 CASSRGLATETQYF TGCGCCAGCAGCCGGGGACTAGCGACGGAGACCCAGTACTTC
. TRBJ2-7 TRBD2 TRBV7-9 CASASGVYEQYF TGTGCCAGTGCTAGCGGGGTATACGAGCAGTACTTC
. TRBJ2-7 . TRBV7-2 CASSFSYGPYEQYF TGTGCCAGCAGCTTCTCCTACGGTCCCTACGAGCAGTACTTC